The 15 T cell receptor beta chains below were found in one sample sequenced in a study of CD8+CD57+ T cells in acquired aplastic anemia. Genomic DNA acted as the template from which TCR beta VDJ combination and CDR3 sequence profiling were carried out. TCRdb re-derived calls from the reads in MiXCR, one entry per CDR3 protein. The repertoire consists of some 68,000 distinct CDR3 sequences, with roughly half occurring once and the leading ten covering approximately 8.6%. The material sequenced was sorted CD4+, CD8+, or CD8+CD57+ T cells (not recorded which) from PBMCs. Receptors were obtained from a human donor in good health, serving as a control.

The count of this clonotype is one. V is TRBV19 and J is TRBJ1-5; 10 nucleotides align to TRBD1. Unmatched junction bases numbered 9, after V lost 7 bases and J lost 6 bases. The germline V gene has CDR1 LNHDA and CDR2 SQIVND (reference sequence). The CDR3 has 15 amino acids. The CDR3 DNA reads as TGTGCCAGTAATCGCGGGACAGGGGATCCTCAGCCCCAGCATTTT. It codes for CASNRGTGDPQPQHF.

The chain combines TRBV7-9 with TRBJ1-4; D is ambiguous. The CDR3 has 14 residues. V shed 3 bases and J shed 8 bases, with 13 bases lying between them. CDR1 SEHNR and CDR2 FQNEAQ come from the germline V gene (reference sequence). This chain's CDR3 is CASSLGGLKEKLFF. CDR3 nucleotide sequence: TGTGCCAGCAGCTTGGGTGGGCTCAAGGAAAAACTGTTTTTT.

This clonotype came up a few times. The chain links TRBV7-4 to TRBJ2-7; D is unresolved. The CDR3 has 13 residues. Trimming took 1 base from V and 3 from J, leaving 7 bases between them. The germline CDR1 and CDR2 sequences are SGHVT and SQSDAQ. The CDR3 protein is CASSLDGIYEQYF. In DNA, the CDR3 is TGTGCCAGCAGCTTAGACGGAATCTACGAGCAGTACTTC.

The chain couples TRBV2 to TRBJ2-7; either TRBD1 or TRBD2 may fit D (5 bases each). Germline lookup yields CDR1 SNHLY and CDR2 FYNNEI. V was pared by 6 bases and J by 2 bases, with 14 bases between. The CDR3 spans 14 residues. The CDR3 loop is CASRMAGATYEQYF. Written as DNA, the CDR3 is TGTGCCAGCAGGATGGCCGGGGCAACCTACGAGCAGTACTTC.

There are many counts of this clonotype. The chain links TRBV20-1 to TRBJ1-1; D not certain. Trimming pared 3 bases from V and 0 bases from J, leaving 8 bases between. This CDR3 contains 13 residues. Germline CDR1 and CDR2: DFQATT and SNEGSKA (reference sequence). The CDR3 region is CSASWQMNTEAFF. In DNA, the CDR3 is TGCAGTGCTAGCTGGCAAATGAACACTGAAGCTTTCTTT.

This clonotype is labeled medium-sized. The V gene is TRBV7-9, the J gene TRBJ1-2; D gene unclear. The V end lost 3 bases, the J end lost 1 base, and 6 bases lay between the germline ends. Germline values: CDR1 SEHNR, CDR2 FQNEAQ (reference sequence). The CDR3 is made up of 13 amino acids. The DNA for the CDR3 is TGTGCCAGCAGCTTCTTGAATAACTATGGCTACACCTTC. Translating it yields CASSFLNNYGYTF.

The CDR3 DNA reads TGTGCCAGCAGCTTAGTGGGGACGGCTGCTAACTATGGCTACACCTTC. It encodes CASSLVGTAANYGYTF. The chain has TRBV11-1 and TRBJ1-2; D perhaps matches TRBD1 (5 bases). The ends were cut back, 1 base at V and 0 bases at J, with 12 bases in the middle. The CDR3 covers 16 residues. CDR1 is SGHAT, CDR2 FQDESV, per germline (reference sequence).

The CDR3 loop reads CASKGAGNTIYF. CDR3 in DNA: TGTGCCAGCAAGGGGGCTGGAAACACCATATATTTT. This sequence joins TRBV7-9 and TRBJ1-3; D is perhaps TRBD1 (6 bases). V was cut by 7 bases and J by 2 bases, with 6 bases left in between. The germline CDR1 and CDR2 sequences are SEHNR and FQNEAQ (reference sequence). This CDR3 is built from 12 residues. Complete variable domain (other parts from reference TRBV7-9 and TRBJ1-3): DTGVSQNPRHKITKRGQNVTFRCDPISEHNRLYWYRQTLGQGPEFLTYFQNEAQLEKSRLLSDRFSAERPKGSFSTLEIQRTEQGDSAMYLCASKGAGNTIYFGEGSWLTVV.

V and J are TRBV7-7 and TRBJ2-2; D possibly corresponds to TRBD1 (5 bases). From germline, CDR1 is SSHAT and CDR2 FNYEAQ (reference sequence). The CDR3 contains 15 residues. Trimming pared 2 bases from V and 6 bases from J, leaving 13 bases between. The CDR3 nucleotides are TGTGCCAGCAGCTTATCAGGGATCCAGTCCGGGGAGCTGTTTTTT. Its translation: CASSLSGIQSGELFF.

This chain joins TRBV7-7 and TRBJ2-7; 10 nucleotides match TRBD1. Germline CDR1 SSHAT, CDR2 FNYEAQ (reference sequence). The CDR3 sequence is 15 residues long. The DNA of the CDR3 is TGTGCTAGCAGCCGTCAGACAGGGGGCGAATGTGAGCAGTACGTC. It encodes CASSRQTGGECEQYV.

By share of the sample, this clonotype is medium-sized. The gene calls are TRBV15 and TRBJ2-7; tentatively, D is TRBD1 (6 bases). The CDR3 sequence is 13 residues long. Per the germline V gene, CDR1 is LNHNV and CDR2 is YYDKDF (reference sequence). V was trimmed by 1 base and J by 7 bases, leaving 11 bases between them. The CDR3 loop reads CATSRGTGTEQYF. DNA for the CDR3: TGTGCCACCAGCAGAGGTACAGGGACGGAGCAGTACTTC.

On this clonotype itself: With a much larger clone just one base away, this may be a read error. The J gene is TRBJ2-2, the V gene TRBV5-1; a weak D match, TRBD1 (6 bases). This CDR3 is built from 14 residues. CDR1 is SGHRS and CDR2 is YFSETQ in the germline V gene. V shed 7 bases and J shed 1 base, with 11 bases lying between them. The CDR3 region has the DNA TGCGCCAGCGGGCCGGGACAGAACACCGGGGAGCTGTTTTTT. This gives the protein CASGPGQNTGELFF.

Concerning this clonotype: One end of the junction fails to match germline, which may point to a read error. The rearrangement joins TRBV27 to TRBJ1-2; TRBD1 might be the D (5 bases). CDR1 MNHEY and CDR2 SMNVEV come from the germline V gene (reference sequence). There are 15 residues in the CDR3. CDR3 sequence reads: CAGSFGAAESYGYTF. As DNA, the CDR3 is TGTGCCGGCAGTTTCGGGGCAGCCGAATCCTATGGCTACACCTTC.

The chain has TRBV15 and TRBJ2-1, with TRBD1 as a possible D gene (6 bases). The germline V gene encodes CDR1 LNHNV and CDR2 YYDKDF (reference sequence). The ends were cut back, 5 bases at V and 0 bases at J, with 8 bases in the middle. This CDR3 has 14 residues. The CDR3 DNA sequence: TGTGCCACCAGCGGGGGCAGCTCCTACAATGAGCAGTTCTTC. Encoded protein: CATSGGSSYNEQFF.

V gene TRBV20-1 combines with J gene TRBJ2-7, with 10 bases fitting TRBD2. V trimming: 3 bases; J trimming: 1 base; junction bases outside the gene matches: 6. Germline CDR1 DFQATT, CDR2 SNEGSKA (reference sequence). There are 15 residues in the CDR3. The CDR3 reads CSARHSGRQSYEQYF. The CDR3 nucleotides read TGCAGTGCTAGGCATAGCGGGAGGCAATCCTACGAGCAGTACTTC.